The table lists the clone carrying this T cell receptor beta chain with a few counts. MiXCR, run by TCRdb on the 5' RACE reads, gives a single entry per CDR3 protein. Of more than 350,000 distinct CDR3 sequences in the sample, around 21% were seen once. These data come from a study of T-cell memory formation after mild COVID-19. Germline CDR1 and CDR2: SGHTA and FQGTGA. Deletions cut 5 bases from V and 3 bases from J, with 13 bases between. The CDR3 sequence is 14 residues long. This sequence was found in an adult woman who had mild COVID-19 (a few samples of this study predate the infection). Cell type and time point are not known. The specimen was PBMCs or a T cell subset sorted from them (not recorded which). This sequence joins TRBV7-3 and TRBJ1-2; D perhaps matches TRBD1 (5 bases). The CDR3 loop is CASSRGRGDYGYTF. CDR3 coding DNA: TGTGCCAGCAGCCGGGGTCGGGGCGACTATGGCTACACCTTC.